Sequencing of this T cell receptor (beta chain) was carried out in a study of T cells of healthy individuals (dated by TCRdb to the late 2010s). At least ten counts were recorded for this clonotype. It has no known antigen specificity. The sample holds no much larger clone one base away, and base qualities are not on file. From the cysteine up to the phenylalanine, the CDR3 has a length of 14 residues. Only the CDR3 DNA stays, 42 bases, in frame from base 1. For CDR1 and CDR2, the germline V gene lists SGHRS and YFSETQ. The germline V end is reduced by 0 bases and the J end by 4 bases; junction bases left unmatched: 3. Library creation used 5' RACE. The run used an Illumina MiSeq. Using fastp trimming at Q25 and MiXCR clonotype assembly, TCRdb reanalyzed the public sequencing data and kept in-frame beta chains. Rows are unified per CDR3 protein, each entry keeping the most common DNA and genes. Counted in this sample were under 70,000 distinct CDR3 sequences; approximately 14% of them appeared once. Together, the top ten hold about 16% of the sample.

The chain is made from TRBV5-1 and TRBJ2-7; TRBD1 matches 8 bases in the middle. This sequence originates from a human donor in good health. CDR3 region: CASSLETGVYEQYF. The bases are TGCGCCAGCAGCTTGGAGACAGGGGTGTACGAGCAGTACTTC.